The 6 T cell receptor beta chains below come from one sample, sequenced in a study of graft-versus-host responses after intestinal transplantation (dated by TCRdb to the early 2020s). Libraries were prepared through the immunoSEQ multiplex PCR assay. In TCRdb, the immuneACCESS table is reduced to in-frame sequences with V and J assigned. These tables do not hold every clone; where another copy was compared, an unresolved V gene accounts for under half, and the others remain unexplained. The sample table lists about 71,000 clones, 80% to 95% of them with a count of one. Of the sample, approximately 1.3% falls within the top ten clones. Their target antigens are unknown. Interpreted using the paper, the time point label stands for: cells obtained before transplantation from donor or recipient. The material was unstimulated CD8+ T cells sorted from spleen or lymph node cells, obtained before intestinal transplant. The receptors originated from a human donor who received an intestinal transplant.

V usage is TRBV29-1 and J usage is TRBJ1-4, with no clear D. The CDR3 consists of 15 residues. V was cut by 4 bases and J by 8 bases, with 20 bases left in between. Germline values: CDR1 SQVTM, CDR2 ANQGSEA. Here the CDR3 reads CSVAGEGDVGEKLFF. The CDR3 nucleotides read TGCAGCGTTGCCGGGGAGGGAGACGTTGGAGAAAAACTGTTTTTT.

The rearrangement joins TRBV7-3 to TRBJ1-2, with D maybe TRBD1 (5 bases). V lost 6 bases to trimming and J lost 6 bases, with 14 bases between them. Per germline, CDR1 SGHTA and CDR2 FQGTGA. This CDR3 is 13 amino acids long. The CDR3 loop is CASRTHGAHGYTF. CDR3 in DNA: TGTGCCAGCAGGACCCATGGGGCACATGGCTACACCTTC.

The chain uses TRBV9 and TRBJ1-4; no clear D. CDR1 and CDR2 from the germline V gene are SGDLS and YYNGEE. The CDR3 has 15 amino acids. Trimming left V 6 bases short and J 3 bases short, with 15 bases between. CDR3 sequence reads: CASTPWGGPNEKLFF. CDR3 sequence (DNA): TGTGCCAGCACCCCCTGGGGAGGCCCTAATGAAAAACTGTTTTTT.

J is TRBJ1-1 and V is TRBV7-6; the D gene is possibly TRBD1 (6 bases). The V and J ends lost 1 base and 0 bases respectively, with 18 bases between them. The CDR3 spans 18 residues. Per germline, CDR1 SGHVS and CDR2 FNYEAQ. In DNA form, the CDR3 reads TGTGCCAGCAGCTTAGTCCCTCCAGACAGGTCCATGAACACTGAAGCTTTCTTT. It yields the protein CASSLVPPDRSMNTEAFF.

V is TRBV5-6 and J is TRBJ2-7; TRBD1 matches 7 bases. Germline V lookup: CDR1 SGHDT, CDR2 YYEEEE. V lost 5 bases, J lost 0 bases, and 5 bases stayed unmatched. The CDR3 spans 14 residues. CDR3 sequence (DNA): TGTGCCAGCAGGGACCGGACAGGCTCCTACGAGCAGTACTTC. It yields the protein CASRDRTGSYEQYF.

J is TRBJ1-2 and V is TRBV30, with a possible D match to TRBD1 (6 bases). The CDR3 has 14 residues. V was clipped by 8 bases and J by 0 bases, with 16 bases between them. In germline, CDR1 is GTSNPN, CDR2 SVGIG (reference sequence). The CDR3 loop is CAQGTRGANYGYTF. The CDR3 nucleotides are TGTGCCCAAGGCACCAGGGGCGCTAACTATGGCTACACCTTC.